This TCR beta chain was profiled in a study of T cell repertoires in cytomegalovirus infection. Study overall: Indicated by public TCR beta signatures were CMV infection and matching HLA type.

In TCRdb, the reads were re-called with MiXCR into one record per CDR3 protein. The sample lists under 150,000 distinct CDR3 sequences, under 35% seen once, with roughly 40% in the top ten. There are a few counts of this clonotype. What it recognizes is unknown. The CDR3 consists of 13 residues. The germline CDR1 and CDR2 sequences are LNHDA and SQIVND (reference sequence). V lost 4 bases, J lost 7 bases, and 10 bases lay in between. V gene TRBV19 combines with J gene TRBJ2-2; D unresolved. The source was CD8+ T cells from cultured PBMCs, collected from culture after CMV antigen stimulation. The source of this sequence is a human donor in good health (CMV status not recorded). Some clones in this sample may be carry-over from other donors' samples. For the CDR3, the DNA is TGTGCCAGTAGTACCTTGACAAACGGGGAGCTGTTTTTT. Amino acids: CASSTLTNGELFF.